Listed below are T cell receptor beta chains from one sample, sequenced in a study of cytomegalovirus exposure and HLA in healthy donors. Profiled with immunoSEQ multiplex PCR; TCRdb holds only in-frame clones, not every one. The repertoire holds roughly 150,000 clones, about 72% seen once, with approximately 1.5% in the top ten. Sequencing used PBMCs. The receptors were sampled from a male donor in good health and CMV-seronegative. The CDR3 runs from the conserved cysteine through the conserved F or W. The D gene is left open where the match is weak. Size values are once, few and many counts, or a class for expanded clones, and some rows have none.

CDR3nt: TGCGCCAGCAGCTCCGGGACAGGGGAGACTGAAGCTTTCTTT
CDR3aa: CASSSGTGETEAFF
d_gene: TRBD1
abundance: NA
len: 14
v_gene: TRBV5-1
j_gene: TRBJ1-1

CDR3nt: TGCAGCGTCCAAAGGGGACAGGGGAGCTCCTACAATGAGCAGTTCTTC
CDR3aa: CSVQRGQGSSYNEQFF
d_gene: TRBD1
abundance: NA
len: 16
v_gene: TRBV29-1
j_gene: TRBJ2-1

CDR3nt: TGTGCCAGCACCCCGGGTAGCGGGGGTTCCTACGAGCAGTACTTC
CDR3aa: CASTPGSGGSYEQYF
d_gene: TRBD2
abundance: NA
len: 15
v_gene: TRBV27
j_gene: TRBJ2-7

CDR3nt: TGCGCCAGCAGCTTGCAGCAGGAGGCGCTTCTAACAGATACGCAGTATTTT
CDR3aa: CASSLQQEALLTDTQYF
d_gene: NA
abundance: once
len: 17
v_gene: TRBV5-1
j_gene: TRBJ2-3

CDR3nt: TGTGCCAGCAGCCCCACTACAATCTCCTACGAGCAGTACTTC
CDR3aa: CASSPTTISYEQYF
d_gene: NA
abundance: NA
len: 14
v_gene: TRBV7-9
j_gene: TRBJ2-7

CDR3nt: TGTGCCAGCAGCTATGAGAGACTAGGAGGTGAGCAGTTCTTC
CDR3aa: CASSYERLGGEQFF
d_gene: NA
abundance: NA
len: 14
v_gene: TRBV7-9
j_gene: TRBJ2-1

CDR3nt: TGTGCCAGCAGCCAAGGGATCCAGGGCGGCACCGGGGAGCTGTTTTTT
CDR3aa: CASSQGIQGGTGELFF
d_gene: NA
abundance: NA
len: 16
v_gene: TRBV16
j_gene: TRBJ2-2

CDR3nt: TGTGCCAGCAGCTTACTCAGGGGGTGGGCTTTCTTT
CDR3aa: CASSLLRGWAFF
d_gene: TRBD1
abundance: NA
len: 12
v_gene: TRBV7-2
j_gene: TRBJ1-1

CDR3nt: TGCGCCAGCAGCTTCCTGGCAGGGGGTAGAAACACTGAAGCTTTCTTT
CDR3aa: CASSFLAGGRNTEAFF
d_gene: TRBD1
abundance: few
len: 16
v_gene: TRBV5-1
j_gene: TRBJ1-1

CDR3nt: TGCAGCGTTGAGACAGGGGGTAATCAGCCCCAGCATTTT
CDR3aa: CSVETGGNQPQHF
d_gene: TRBD1
abundance: few
len: 13
v_gene: TRBV29-1
j_gene: TRBJ1-5

CDR3nt: TGCGCCAGCAGCTGGAACCCTAGCGGGAGTCGCTACGAGCAGTACTTC
CDR3aa: CASSWNPSGSRYEQYF
d_gene: TRBD2
abundance: few
len: 16
v_gene: TRBV5-1
j_gene: TRBJ2-7

CDR3nt: TGTGCCAGCTCATTCAGGGCCGACAGAAACACTGAAGCTTTCTTT
CDR3aa: CASSFRADRNTEAFF
d_gene: NA
abundance: NA
len: 15
v_gene: TRBV18
j_gene: TRBJ1-1

CDR3nt: TGTGCCAGCAGTAGAGCGGGGGGGAACACCGGGGAGCTGTTTTTT
CDR3aa: CASSRAGGNTGELFF
d_gene: TRBD2
abundance: NA
len: 15
v_gene: TRBV6-5
j_gene: TRBJ2-2

CDR3nt: TGTGCCAGCAGCTCACCCCAAAGCGGGAAGGGGGCAGATACGCAGTATTTT
CDR3aa: CASSSPQSGKGADTQYF
d_gene: NA
abundance: NA
len: 17
v_gene: TRBV5-4
j_gene: TRBJ2-3

CDR3nt: TGTGCCAGCAGTTACGCCCAAGGCGGAGAGACCCAGTACTTC
CDR3aa: CASSYAQGGETQYF
d_gene: NA
abundance: once
len: 14
v_gene: TRBV6-6
j_gene: TRBJ2-5

CDR3nt: TGTGCCAGTACCACGACAGGGGATGCTGGCTACACCTTC
CDR3aa: CASTTTGDAGYTF
d_gene: TRBD1
abundance: NA
len: 13
v_gene: TRBV19
j_gene: TRBJ1-2

CDR3nt: TGTGCCAGCAGCCAAGGGAACGGGGGGACCGGGGAGCTGTTTTTT
CDR3aa: CASSQGNGGTGELFF
d_gene: TRBD2
abundance: once
len: 15
v_gene: TRBV4-2
j_gene: TRBJ2-2

CDR3nt: TGTGCCAGCAGCTTTGAGGCGGGAGCCACCTACAATGAGCAGTTCTTC
CDR3aa: CASSFEAGATYNEQFF
d_gene: TRBD2
abundance: NA
len: 16
v_gene: TRBV5-4
j_gene: TRBJ2-1

CDR3nt: TGTGCCAGCAGTCCCGCCCAGGGAACGAACCAGCCCCAGCATTTT
CDR3aa: CASSPAQGTNQPQHF
d_gene: NA
abundance: NA
len: 15
v_gene: TRBV7-2
j_gene: TRBJ1-5

CDR3nt: TGTGCCAGTAGTATAGATCTGACAGGTGGAACAGAGCAGTACTTC
CDR3aa: CASSIDLTGGTEQYF
d_gene: NA
abundance: NA
len: 15
v_gene: TRBV19
j_gene: TRBJ2-7

CDR3nt: TGTGCCAGCTTGGGCAAGCAAGAGACCCAGTACTTC
CDR3aa: CASLGKQETQYF
d_gene: NA
abundance: once
len: 12
v_gene: TRBV28
j_gene: TRBJ2-5

CDR3nt: TGTGCCAGCAGCCGAGAGGTAGCAGATACGCAGTATTTT
CDR3aa: CASSREVADTQYF
d_gene: NA
abundance: NA
len: 13
v_gene: TRBV7-9
j_gene: TRBJ2-3

CDR3nt: TGCGCCAGCAGTGGACAGGGTGGGAGCTACACCTTC
CDR3aa: CASSGQGGSYTF
d_gene: TRBD1
abundance: NA
len: 12
v_gene: TRBV10-2
j_gene: TRBJ1-2

CDR3nt: TGTGCCAGCAGTTACTCGGTTAGCGGGGGGTACGAGCAGTACTTC
CDR3aa: CASSYSVSGGYEQYF
d_gene: TRBD2
abundance: NA
len: 15
v_gene: TRBV6-5
j_gene: TRBJ2-7

CDR3nt: TGTGCCACCGCGGGGGGAGCCGCAAATTCCTATGGCTACACCTTC
CDR3aa: CATAGGAANSYGYTF
d_gene: NA
abundance: few
len: 15
v_gene: TRBV19
j_gene: TRBJ1-2

CDR3nt: TGTGCCAGCAGTGATACAGGGCAGGGGAGCTACGAGCAGTACTTC
CDR3aa: CASSDTGQGSYEQYF
d_gene: NA
abundance: NA
len: 15
v_gene: TRBV2
j_gene: TRBJ2-7

CDR3nt: TGTGCCAGCAGCTTGGTACGGGACAGGGATAGAGGCTACACCTTC
CDR3aa: CASSLVRDRDRGYTF
d_gene: TRBD1
abundance: NA
len: 15
v_gene: TRBV5-4
j_gene: TRBJ1-2

CDR3nt: TGTGCCAGCAGCCCTCCCGAAGCGGGGGGGCCAGATACGCAGTATTTT
CDR3aa: CASSPPEAGGPDTQYF
d_gene: TRBD2
abundance: NA
len: 16
v_gene: TRBV7-2
j_gene: TRBJ2-3

CDR3nt: TGTGCTAGCAGCTTTGGGAGGCAGAGCACAGATACGCAGTATTTT
CDR3aa: CASSFGRQSTDTQYF
d_gene: NA
abundance: NA
len: 15
v_gene: TRBV7-7
j_gene: TRBJ2-3

CDR3nt: TGTGCCAGCAGCCACGGGTCTAGGAATGAGCAGTTCTTC
CDR3aa: CASSHGSRNEQFF
d_gene: NA
abundance: NA
len: 13
v_gene: TRBV14
j_gene: TRBJ2-1

CDR3nt: TGTGCCAGCAGCTTAGGCTCAGTGGGGCCAGATACGCAGTATTTT
CDR3aa: CASSLGSVGPDTQYF
d_gene: NA
abundance: NA
len: 15
v_gene: TRBV7-9
j_gene: TRBJ2-3

CDR3nt: TGTGCCAGCAGCCAGGACAGGGAACCCCCCTACGAGCAGTACTTC
CDR3aa: CASSQDREPPYEQYF
d_gene: TRBD1
abundance: NA
len: 15
v_gene: TRBV14
j_gene: TRBJ2-7

CDR3nt: TGTGCCAGCAGTCCCGGGACAGGGGGCCCCTACGAGCAGTACTTC
CDR3aa: CASSPGTGGPYEQYF
d_gene: TRBD1
abundance: NA
len: 15
v_gene: TRBV5-6
j_gene: TRBJ2-7

CDR3nt: TGCAGCGTCCCGGGACAGGCGGCGGGTGGCTACACCTTC
CDR3aa: CSVPGQAAGGYTF
d_gene: TRBD1
abundance: NA
len: 13
v_gene: TRBV29-1
j_gene: TRBJ1-2

CDR3nt: TGTGCCATCAGTGTCGATGGGACTAGCGGGAGCTATGAGCAGTTCTTC
CDR3aa: CAISVDGTSGSYEQFF
d_gene: TRBD2
abundance: NA
len: 16
v_gene: TRBV10-3
j_gene: TRBJ2-1

CDR3nt: TGCGCCAGCCAACCCCGGGACAGTTCCTACGAGCAGTACTTC
CDR3aa: CASQPRDSSYEQYF
d_gene: TRBD1
abundance: NA
len: 14
v_gene: TRBV5-1
j_gene: TRBJ2-7

CDR3nt: TGTGCCAGCAGTTACAGGACACGGTCACCCCTCCACTTT
CDR3aa: CASSYRTRSPLHF
d_gene: NA
abundance: NA
len: 13
v_gene: TRBV27
j_gene: TRBJ1-6

CDR3nt: TGTGCCAGCAGCGTAGACGGGTATAGCAATCAGCCCCAGCATTTT
CDR3aa: CASSVDGYSNQPQHF
d_gene: NA
abundance: NA
len: 15
v_gene: TRBV9
j_gene: TRBJ1-5

CDR3nt: TGTGCCAGCAGTGAAGGGCTGACAAGCCAATATCAGCCCCAGCATTTT
CDR3aa: CASSEGLTSQYQPQHF
d_gene: NA
abundance: NA
len: 16
v_gene: TRBV6-1
j_gene: TRBJ1-5

CDR3nt: TGCGCCAGCAGCCCGGACAAGTATGGCTACACCTTC
CDR3aa: CASSPDKYGYTF
d_gene: NA
abundance: few
len: 12
v_gene: TRBV5-1
j_gene: TRBJ1-2

CDR3nt: TGTGCCAGCAGCCCTCGTGTTGGGGCAGCTAACTATGGCTACACCTTC
CDR3aa: CASSPRVGAANYGYTF
d_gene: NA
abundance: NA
len: 16
v_gene: TRBV7-2
j_gene: TRBJ1-2

CDR3nt: TGTGCCAGTAGTATCCTAGCGGGGAGGACCGGGGAGCTGTTTTTT
CDR3aa: CASSILAGRTGELFF
d_gene: TRBD2
abundance: few
len: 15
v_gene: TRBV19
j_gene: TRBJ2-2

CDR3nt: TGTGCCAGCAGCCGCACAGGGGGCGGCTCTGGGGCCAACGCCCTGACTTTC
CDR3aa: CASSRTGGGSGANALTF
d_gene: TRBD1
abundance: NA
len: 17
v_gene: TRBV7-2
j_gene: TRBJ2-6

CDR3nt: TGTGCCAGCAGCTCCGGACAGGGGGCCCGGATCACTGAAGCTTTCTTT
CDR3aa: CASSSGQGARITEAFF
d_gene: TRBD1
abundance: NA
len: 16
v_gene: TRBV5-5
j_gene: TRBJ1-1

CDR3nt: TGTGCCAGCTCACCACCAGGGGGTCAAGGCTACGAGCAGTACTTC
CDR3aa: CASSPPGGQGYEQYF
d_gene: NA
abundance: NA
len: 15
v_gene: TRBV18
j_gene: TRBJ2-7

CDR3nt: TGTGCCAGCAGTGAAAGTAGAGGGGGCGAGCAGTACTTC
CDR3aa: CASSESRGGEQYF
d_gene: NA
abundance: few
len: 13
v_gene: TRBV6-1
j_gene: TRBJ2-7

CDR3nt: TGTGCCAGCAGCCAAGAATTGGGGGCTACCAGCTCCTACGAGCAGTACTTC
CDR3aa: CASSQELGATSSYEQYF
d_gene: NA
abundance: NA
len: 17
v_gene: TRBV4-2
j_gene: TRBJ2-7

CDR3nt: TGTGCCTGGAGCTTCGGGGTGAACACTGAAGCTTTCTTT
CDR3aa: CAWSFGVNTEAFF
d_gene: NA
abundance: NA
len: 13
v_gene: TRBV30
j_gene: TRBJ1-1

CDR3nt: TGTGCCAGCTCCCGGAGCTCGCAAGAGACCCAGTACTTC
CDR3aa: CASSRSSQETQYF
d_gene: NA
abundance: NA
len: 13
v_gene: TRBV27
j_gene: TRBJ2-5

CDR3nt: TGTGCCAGCAGCTACCCCGGGGGGGTCTCGAACACCGGGGAGCTGTTTTTT
CDR3aa: CASSYPGGVSNTGELFF
d_gene: TRBD2
abundance: many
len: 17
v_gene: TRBV5-8
j_gene: TRBJ2-2

CDR3nt: TGTGCCAGCAGGCCAACAGGTGGTCACTACGAGCAGTACTTC
CDR3aa: CASRPTGGHYEQYF
d_gene: NA
abundance: NA
len: 14
v_gene: TRBV6-1
j_gene: TRBJ2-7

CDR3nt: TGTGCCAGCAGTTACGTTTACAGGGTCCAAGAGACCCAGTACTTC
CDR3aa: CASSYVYRVQETQYF
d_gene: NA
abundance: NA
len: 15
v_gene: TRBV6-5
j_gene: TRBJ2-5

CDR3nt: TGTGCCATCAGTGAGAAGACCCAGGGTCCTAACTATGGCTACACCTTC
CDR3aa: CAISEKTQGPNYGYTF
d_gene: NA
abundance: NA
len: 16
v_gene: TRBV10-3
j_gene: TRBJ1-2

CDR3nt: TGCGCCAGCAATAGGGGACAAGAGACCCAGTACTTC
CDR3aa: CASNRGQETQYF
d_gene: NA
abundance: NA
len: 12
v_gene: TRBV5-1
j_gene: TRBJ2-5

CDR3nt: TGTGCCAGCAGCCGCGGGAGTTCCTACGAGCAGTACTTC
CDR3aa: CASSRGSSYEQYF
d_gene: TRBD2
abundance: NA
len: 13
v_gene: TRBV5-4
j_gene: TRBJ2-7

CDR3nt: TGTGCCAGTAGTATAGCCGACACCAACTATGGCTACACCTTC
CDR3aa: CASSIADTNYGYTF
d_gene: NA
abundance: NA
len: 14
v_gene: TRBV19
j_gene: TRBJ1-2

CDR3nt: TGTGCCAGCAGTGAAGACAGGGGGCAAGAGACCCAGTACTTC
CDR3aa: CASSEDRGQETQYF
d_gene: TRBD1
abundance: NA
len: 14
v_gene: TRBV6-1
j_gene: TRBJ2-5

CDR3nt: TGTGCCAGCAGCCTAACAGGGTCTAATCAGCCCCAGCATTTT
CDR3aa: CASSLTGSNQPQHF
d_gene: NA
abundance: NA
len: 14
v_gene: TRBV5-5
j_gene: TRBJ1-5

CDR3nt: TGTGCCAGCAGCGTAGCGCCCCTAGCGGGGATTTCCCAAGAGACCCAGTACTTC
CDR3aa: CASSVAPLAGISQETQYF
d_gene: TRBD2
abundance: NA
len: 18
v_gene: TRBV9
j_gene: TRBJ2-5